These T cell receptor beta chains were read from a single sample in a study of human T cells and chemical hapten exposure. Each CDR3 protein gets one entry after TCRdb re-called the RACE reads with MiXCR. The table records 55,000 to 75,000 distinct CDR3 sequences, around 11% of them present only once. The sequences come from whole blood, collected in connection with sensitization to the hapten diphenylcyclopropenone (DPC). These receptors all stem from a man younger than 45 with alopecia areata. Some clones in this sample may be carry-over from other donors' samples. CDR3s include the opening cysteine and the closing phenylalanine or tryptophan. A D gene is named only where the DNA matches it firmly. Size is stated for part of the rows, as once, few or many counts, or as a class when the clone is expanded.

d_call j_call v_call clone_size cdr3_aa cdr3_nt
- TRBJ2-2 TRBV11-2 many CASKRGSTGELFF TGTGCCAGCAAGCGAGGTAGCACCGGGGAGCTGTTTTTT
- TRBJ2-3 TRBV5-4 - CASSLAGVGTDTQYF TGTGCCAGCAGCTTGGCCGGTGTAGGTACAGATACGCAGTATTTT
- TRBJ2-7 TRBV3-1 many CASSPRDSSYEQYF TGTGCCAGCAGCCCGCGGGACTCTTCCTACGAGCAGTACTTC
- TRBJ1-6 TRBV27 - CASSPGWPYNSPLHF TGTGCCAGCAGTCCAGGGTGGCCCTATAATTCACCCCTCCACTTT
- TRBJ2-7 TRBV7-8 many CASSLGGSHTYEQYF TGTGCCAGCAGCTTAGGTGGCTCCCATACCTACGAGCAGTACTTC
TRBD1 TRBJ1-2 TRBV5-5 many CASAAWTGSYGYTF TGTGCCTCAGCCGCGTGGACAGGGTCCTATGGCTACACCTTC
- TRBJ1-4 TRBV2 few CASSGGGAKVNEKLFF TGTGCCAGCAGTGGCGGGGGGGCCAAGGTGAATGAAAAACTGTTTTTT
TRBD2 TRBJ2-1 TRBV5-1 - CATALIAGGPDEQFF TGCGCCACCGCGCTAATAGCGGGGGGGCCTGATGAGCAGTTCTTC
- TRBJ2-3 TRBV20-1 many CSGKGFNADTQYF TGCAGTGGAAAGGGCTTTAACGCAGATACGCAGTATTTT
- TRBJ1-2 TRBV20-1 many CSARAGWSDYGYTF TGCAGTGCTAGAGCAGGGTGGAGTGACTATGGCTACACCTTC
TRBD2 TRBJ2-7 TRBV20-1 many CSASPLAGYEQYF TGCAGTGCTAGTCCTTTAGCGGGGTACGAGCAGTACTTC
TRBD2 TRBJ2-3 TRBV6-1 - CASSERGLAGNTDTQYF TGTGCCAGCAGTGAACGGGGACTAGCGGGGAACACAGATACGCAGTATTTT
- TRBJ2-5 TRBV9 few CASSVASYETQYF TGTGCCAGCAGCGTAGCTTCCTACGAGACCCAGTACTTC
- TRBJ1-1 TRBV29-1 - CSVGTRQAMNTEAFF TGCAGCGTTGGGACCAGACAGGCCATGAACACTGAAGCTTTCTTT
- TRBJ1-1 TRBV6-1 many CASSLRELNTEAFF TGTGCCAGCAGTCTCCGGGAGCTGAACACTGAAGCTTTCTTT
- TRBJ1-1 TRBV5-1 many CASSLVGRGEAFF TGCGCCAGCAGCTTGGTGGGCAGGGGTGAAGCTTTCTTT
- TRBJ1-5 TRBV28 few CASSFSGGSNQPQHF TGTGCCAGCAGTTTCTCGGGAGGGAGCAATCAGCCCCAGCATTTT
- TRBJ2-1 TRBV7-8 - CASSLVAGLGNEQFF TGTGCCAGCAGCTTAGTGGCGGGATTGGGGAATGAGCAGTTCTTC
- TRBJ1-4 TRBV28 - CASSLVGANEKLFF TGTGCCAGCAGTTTAGTGGGGGCTAATGAAAAACTGTTTTTT
- TRBJ2-7 TRBV9 few CASSVSPRTATYEQYF TGTGCCAGCAGCGTATCCCCCCGGACAGCTACCTACGAGCAGTACTTC
- TRBJ2-5 TRBV9 few CASSVEGLSETQYF TGTGCCAGCAGCGTAGAGGGTTTATCCGAGACCCAGTACTTC
- TRBJ1-3 TRBV7-2 many CASSRDVGSGNTIYF TGTGCCAGCAGCCGCGACGTTGGCTCTGGAAACACCATATATTTT
- TRBJ1-5 TRBV5-8 many CASSLLGRGNQPQHF TGTGCCAGCAGCTTGTTAGGTCGGGGCAATCAGCCCCAGCATTTT
- TRBJ2-3 TRBV29-1 - CSAPTGVADTQYF TGCAGCGCTCCGACGGGGGTGGCAGATACGCAGTATTTT
TRBD1 TRBJ2-1 TRBV9 few CASREGQGSIEQFF TGTGCCAGCAGGGAGGGACAGGGAAGTATTGAGCAGTTCTTC
- TRBJ1-6 TRBV6-5 many CASSYEKGTSSYNSPLHF TGTGCCAGCAGTTACGAAAAAGGGACCAGCTCCTATAATTCACCCCTCCACTTT
- TRBJ2-5 TRBV10-3 many CAISEGSQETQYF TGTGCCATCAGTGAGGGATCCCAAGAGACCCAGTACTTC
- TRBJ1-5 TRBV19 many CASSHDSVYQPQHF TGTGCCAGTAGCCACGACAGCGTCTATCAGCCCCAGCATTTT
- TRBJ1-2 TRBV4-1 few CASSQVATGQNYGYTF TGCGCCAGCAGCCAAGTTGCGACAGGACAAAACTATGGCTACACCTTC